This T cell receptor (beta chain) was sequenced during a study of neurological immune-mediated disorders. Study-wide results and limits: None of the CDR3 amino acid sequences in expanded clones turned up in more than one subject, which points to private repertoires in all groups.

This clonotype was counted many times. The antigen remains unidentified. In TCRdb, the 5' RACE reads were re-called with MiXCR into one record per CDR3 protein. The sample has over 65,000 distinct CDR3 sequences, 9.4% seen once; the top ten hold 1.5% to 2%. V lost 0 bases to trimming and J lost 5 bases, with 13 bases between them. The CDR3 length is 15 residues. CDR1 and CDR2 from the germline V gene are SEHNR and FQNEAQ (reference sequence). The chain carries TRBV7-9 and TRBJ1-2; D is unresolved. The TCR comes from a man aged 50-59 years in good health. The sequenced sample was PBMCs. CDR3 amino acids: CASSLAGLTNYGYTF. The CDR3 nucleotides read TGTGCCAGCAGCTTAGCAGGTCTTACGAATTATGGCTACACCTTC.